The clone carrying this T cell receptor (beta chain) was recorded many times. With 10-nucleotide random UMIs, 5'RACE was used to make the cDNA. TCRdb independently ran MiXCR on the 5' RACE reads; one entry per CDR3 protein. The repertoire consists of 55,000 to 75,000 distinct CDR3 sequences, with 10% to 15% occurring once and the leading ten covering about 10%. Unsorted libraries were generated from 2 million PBMCs held at -80 degrees C. This entry belongs to a study of neurological immune-mediated disorders. Germline loops: CDR1 SGHRS, CDR2 YFSETQ. The CDR3 has 14 residues. V dropped 2 bases and J dropped 10; count of bases not matched to a gene: 9.

The genes are TRBV5-1 and TRBJ2-1; 7 bases match TRBD2. The receptor's source is a woman aged 55-69 years with HTLV-1-associated myelopathy (HAM/TSP). Sequencing was carried out using PBMCs. CDR3 sequence (DNA): TGCGCCAGCAGCTTCGGCGGGAGCATCGAGGAGCAGTTCTTC. Protein: CASSFGGSIEEQFF. The complete variable domain, with remaining parts taken from reference TRBV5-1 and TRBJ2-1, reads KAGVTQTPRYLIKTRGQQVTLSCSPISGHRSVSWYQQTPGQGLQFLFEYFSETQRNKGNFPGRFSGRQFSNSRSEMNVSTLELGDSALYLCASSFGGSIEEQFFGPGTRLTVL.